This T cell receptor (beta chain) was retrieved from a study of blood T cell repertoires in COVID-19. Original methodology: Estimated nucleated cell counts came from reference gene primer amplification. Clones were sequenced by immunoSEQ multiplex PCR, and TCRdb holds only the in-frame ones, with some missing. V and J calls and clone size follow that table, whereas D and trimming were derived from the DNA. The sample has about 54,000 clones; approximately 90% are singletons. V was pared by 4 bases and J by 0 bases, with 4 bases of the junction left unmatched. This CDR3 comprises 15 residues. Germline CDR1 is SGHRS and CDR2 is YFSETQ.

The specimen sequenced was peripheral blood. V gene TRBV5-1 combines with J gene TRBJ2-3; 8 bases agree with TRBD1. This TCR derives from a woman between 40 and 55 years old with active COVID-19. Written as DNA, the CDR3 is TGCGCCAGCAGCGCCGGACAGGGCAGCACAGATACGCAGTATTTT. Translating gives CASSAGQGSTDTQYF.